These 3 T cell receptor beta chains originate from one sample sequenced in a study of T-cell reconstitution after alpha-beta-depleted transplantation in children. The library targeted TCRbeta and was prepared with unique molecular identifiers. MiXCR was run by TCRdb on the PCR reads, yielding one entry per CDR3 protein. The sample lists hundreds of thousands of distinct CDR3 sequences; roughly 8.2% were seen once. The sequenced sample was PBMCs, mostly from graft donor cells, obtained 180 days after TCRalphabeta/CD19-depleted stem cell transplant. The receptor source for this set is a male patient younger than 18 who had a stem cell transplant for acute lymphoblastic leukemia, so the T cells may come from the graft donor.

This clonotype has at least ten counts. This CDR3 reads CSVEGKAFF. The CDR3 DNA reads TGCAGCGTTGAAGGGAAAGCTTTCTTT. The chain couples TRBV29-1 to TRBJ1-1, with no clear D. CDR1 is SQVTM, CDR2 ANQGSEA, per germline. The CDR3 extends over 9 amino acids. The germline V and J ends were trimmed by 1 base and 9 bases, with 3 bases remaining between them.

This clonotype was seen at least ten times. The chain joins TRBV12-3 or TRBV12-4 to TRBJ2-7, with D hard to call. V lost 3 bases and J 6 bases, leaving 12 bases between the germline ends. This CDR3 comprises 13 residues. Written as DNA, the CDR3 is TGTGCCAGCAGTTTTGGTCTACCGGGCGAGCAGTACTTC. Its protein product is CASSFGLPGEQYF.

This clonotype was counted at least ten times. The chain recombines TRBV15 with TRBJ1-2; D is possibly TRBD1 (6 bases). V lost 1 base and J lost 8, with 11 bases in between. Germline V lookup: CDR1 LNHNV, CDR2 YYDKDF (reference sequence). The CDR3 has 13 amino acids. CDR3 DNA: TGTGCCACCAGCAGAGGGGGGGCACGGGGCTACACCTTC. Residues: CATSRGGARGYTF.